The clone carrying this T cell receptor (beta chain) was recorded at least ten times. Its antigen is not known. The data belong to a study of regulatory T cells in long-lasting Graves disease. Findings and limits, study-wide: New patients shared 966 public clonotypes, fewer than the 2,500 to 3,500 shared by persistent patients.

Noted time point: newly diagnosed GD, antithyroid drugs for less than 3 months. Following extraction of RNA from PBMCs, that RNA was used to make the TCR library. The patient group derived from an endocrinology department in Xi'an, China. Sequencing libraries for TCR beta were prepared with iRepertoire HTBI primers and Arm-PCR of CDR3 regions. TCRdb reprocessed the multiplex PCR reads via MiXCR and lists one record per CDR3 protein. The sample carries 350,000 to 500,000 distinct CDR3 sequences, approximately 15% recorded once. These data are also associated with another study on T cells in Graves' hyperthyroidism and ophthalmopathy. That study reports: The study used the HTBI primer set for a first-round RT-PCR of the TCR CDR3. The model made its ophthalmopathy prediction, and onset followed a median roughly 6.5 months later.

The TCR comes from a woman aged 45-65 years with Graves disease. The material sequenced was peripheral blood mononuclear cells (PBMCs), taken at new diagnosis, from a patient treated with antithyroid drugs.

DNA for the CDR3: TGTGCCAGCAGCATCTGGGACAGCACAGATACGCAGTATTTT. It is translated as CASSIWDSTDTQYF. The chain carries TRBV5-5 and TRBJ2-3; D is possibly TRBD1 or TRBD2 (5 bases each). There are 14 residues in the CDR3. V was pared by 4 bases and J by 0 bases, with 9 bases between. In germline, CDR1 is SGHKS, CDR2 YYEKEE (reference sequence).